Sequencing of this T cell receptor (beta chain) was carried out in a study of blood T cell repertoires in COVID-19. Study overall: The United States, Italy and Spain were the sources of the acute and convalescent COVID-19 samples.

Authors' methods: Researchers report that nucleated cell counts were estimated from reference gene primer amplification. Profiled with immunoSEQ multiplex PCR; TCRdb holds only in-frame clones, not every one. That table is the source of V, J and clone size, and D and trimming were worked out from the DNA. The table lists around 140,000 clones, 87% of them singletons. The CDR3 has 18 residues. Looked up from germline, CDR1 is SGHAT and CDR2 is FQNNGV. With 5 bases clipped from V and 0 bases from J, the junction kept 13 bases outside the gene matches. Sequenced: PBMCs or T cells enriched from blood (not recorded which). The sequence derives from a man aged 60 to 69 who had recovered from COVID-19. The chain uses TRBV11-2 and TRBJ2-1; 7 nucleotides align to TRBD1. CDR3 region: CASSRQGLKGGSYNEQFF. DNA for the CDR3: TGTGCCAGCAGCAGACAGGGATTGAAAGGGGGCTCCTACAATGAGCAGTTCTTC.